This TCR beta chain was sequenced in a study of OX40 agonist ivuxolimab in advanced cancers. Study at large: Cancers in dose escalation were hepatocellular, melanoma, renal cell and head and neck. Study-wide findings and caveats: Specificity for antigen went undetermined in the expanded peripheral T cells.

The method was immunoSEQ multiplex PCR; TCRdb's version includes in-frame clones alone and lacks a portion of them. The sample has under 80,000 clones, about 88% seen once. Systemic immunosuppression or a history of autoimmune disease excluded patients. The study sampled blood at baseline, cycle 4 day 1, and cycle 7 day 1. With regard to this clone: Its specificity is not known.

V lost 0 bases and J 5 bases, leaving 6 bases between the germline ends. The CDR3 sequence is 12 residues long. CDR1 is SGHNT, CDR2 YYREEE, per germline (reference sequence). Sequenced here: CD4+ or CD8+ T cells sorted from blood, sampled in a trial of the OX40 agonist ivuxolimab. The source is an adult with an advanced solid tumor such as melanoma, head and neck, liver or kidney cancer. This chain joins TRBV5-4 and TRBJ2-7; D unresolved. DNA of the CDR3: TGTGCCAGCAGCTTGGCCCAGGACGAGCAGTACTTC. It yields the protein CASSLAQDEQYF.